This T cell receptor (beta chain) was documented in a study of T cell responses to AZD1222 COVID-19 vaccine. Overall study: Samples with a second dose at about 4 or about 12 weeks were pooled together.

Regarding this clone: Its target is not known.

The repertoire was sequenced with immunoSEQ multiplex PCR; TCRdb's copy has only in-frame clones and lacks some. The data hold around 76,000 clones, with 80% to 90% observed a single time. Study-wide findings and caveats: Seropositive AZD1222 recipients at baseline numbered only five or six.

The V gene's germline CDR1 is MDHEN and CDR2 SYDVKM. This CDR3 has 13 amino acids. V dropped 8 bases and J dropped 3; count of bases not matched to a gene: 6. The origin of this receptor is an adult in good health. Source: peripheral blood, taken on day 0 of AZD1222 vaccination. The rearrangement joins TRBV28 to TRBJ1-2; 7 bases are a match to TRBD1. Here the CDR3 reads CASGTDPYYGYTF. CDR3 nucleotide sequence: TGTGCCAGCGGGACAGACCCTTACTATGGCTACACCTTC.